This is a list of T cell receptor beta chains from one sample in a study of blood T cell repertoires in COVID-19. Data came from immunoSEQ multiplex PCR; TCRdb stores just in-frame clones and leaves some out. Of around 78,000 clones listed, approximately 85% are singletons. Sequences were obtained from peripheral blood. The receptors come from a human donor in a cohort sampled during active COVID-19. Each CDR3 is given with its conserved first and last residue. The D gene is left open where the match is weak. Clone size, where shown, is once, few, many, or a class for clones that have expanded.

v_gene	d_gene	abundance	j_gene	CDR3nt	CDR3aa
TRBV18	TRBD2	once	TRBJ2-2	TGTGCCAGCTCACCATTTCAGCGGGAGAACACCGGGGAGCTGTTTTTT	CASSPFQRENTGELFF
TRBV28	TRBD2	-	TRBJ2-7	TGTGCCAGCAGTCACACCAGCGGGACTACTACCCACGAGCAGTACTTC	CASSHTSGTTTHEQYF
TRBV5-5	-	-	TRBJ1-1	TGTGCCAGCAGCTTGGTTTCGGGGGTGCTCACTGAAGCTTTCTTT	CASSLVSGVLTEAFF
TRBV5-1	TRBD1	-	TRBJ2-5	TGCGCCAGCAGCTTGGTTTCAGGGGGCCAAGAGACCCAGTACTTC	CASSLVSGGQETQYF
TRBV6-5	TRBD2	-	TRBJ2-5	TGTGCCAGCAGGTCCGGGGGGGCGGGTGCAGAGACCCAGTACTTC	CASRSGGAGAETQYF
TRBV27	TRBD1	-	TRBJ1-2	TGTGCCAGCAGTTCCCAGGGGGCGGGGGGCTACACCTTC	CASSSQGAGGYTF
TRBV28	-	-	TRBJ1-6	TGTGCCAGCGCCGGGATGTTGGATTCACCCCTCCACTTT	CASAGMLDSPLHF
TRBV6-2/TRBV6-3	-	-	TRBJ2-1	TGTGCCAGCAGTGAGGACTACGGGGGCAATGAGCAGTTCTTC	CASSEDYGGNEQFF
TRBV28	-	-	TRBJ1-2	TGTGCCAGGGGCCGTGACATCAGGGGCGGCTACACCTTC	CARGRDIRGGYTF
TRBV11-3	-	-	TRBJ2-7	TGTGCCAGCAGCTCCCTCTCCTCCACAGGGACCGAGCAGTACTTC	CASSSLSSTGTEQYF
TRBV11-2	-	-	TRBJ2-1	TGTGCCAGCAGCTTAGCAGGAGGCAGGGGGGCCTACAATGAGCAGTTCTTC	CASSLAGGRGAYNEQFF
TRBV4-1	TRBD1	-	TRBJ2-7	TGCGCCAGCAGCCCTAACCCGGACAGGGTGAGCGACGAGCAGTACTTC	CASSPNPDRVSDEQYF
TRBV12-3/TRBV12-4	-	few	TRBJ2-7	TGTGCCAGCAGTTTGGGGCAGACTTACGAGCAGTACTTC	CASSLGQTYEQYF